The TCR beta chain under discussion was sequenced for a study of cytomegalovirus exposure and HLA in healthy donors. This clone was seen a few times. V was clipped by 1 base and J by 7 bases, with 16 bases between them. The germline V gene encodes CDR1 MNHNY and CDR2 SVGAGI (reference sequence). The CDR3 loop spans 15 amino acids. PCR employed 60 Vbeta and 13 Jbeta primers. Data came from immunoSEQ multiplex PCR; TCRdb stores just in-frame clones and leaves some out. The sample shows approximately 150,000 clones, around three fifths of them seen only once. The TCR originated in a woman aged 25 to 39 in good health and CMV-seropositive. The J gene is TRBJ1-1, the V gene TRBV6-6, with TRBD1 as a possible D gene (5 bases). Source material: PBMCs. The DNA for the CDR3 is TGTGCCAGCAGTTACTTAGAGCGGGGGAACGTTGAAGCTTTCTTT. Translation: CASSYLERGNVEAFF.